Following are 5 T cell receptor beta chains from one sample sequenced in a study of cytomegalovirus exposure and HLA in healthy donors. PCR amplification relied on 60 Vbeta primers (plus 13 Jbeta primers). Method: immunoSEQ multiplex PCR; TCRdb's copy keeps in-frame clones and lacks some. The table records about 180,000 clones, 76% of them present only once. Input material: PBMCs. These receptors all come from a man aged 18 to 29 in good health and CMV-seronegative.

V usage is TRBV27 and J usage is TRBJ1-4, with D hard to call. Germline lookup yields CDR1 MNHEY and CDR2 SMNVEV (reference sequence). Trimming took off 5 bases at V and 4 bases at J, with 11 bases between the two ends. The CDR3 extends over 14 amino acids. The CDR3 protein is CASSTYRINEKLFF. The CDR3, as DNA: TGTGCCAGCAGTACCTACAGAATTAATGAAAAACTGTTTTTT.

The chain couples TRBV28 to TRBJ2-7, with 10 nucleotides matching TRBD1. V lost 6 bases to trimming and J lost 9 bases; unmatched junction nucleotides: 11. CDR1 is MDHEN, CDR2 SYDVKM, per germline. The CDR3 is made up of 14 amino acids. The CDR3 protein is CASRGEGTGAVQYF. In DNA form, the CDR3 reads TGTGCCAGCAGGGGCGAGGGGACAGGGGCTGTGCAGTACTTC.

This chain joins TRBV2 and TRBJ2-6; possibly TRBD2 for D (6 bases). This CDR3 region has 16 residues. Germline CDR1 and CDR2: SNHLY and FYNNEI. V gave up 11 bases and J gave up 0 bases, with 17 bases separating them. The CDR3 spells CARAGGASSGANVLTF. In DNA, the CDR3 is TGTGCCCGAGCGGGCGGGGCGAGCTCTGGGGCCAACGTCCTGACTTTC. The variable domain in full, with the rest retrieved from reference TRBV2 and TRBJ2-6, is EPEVTQTPSHQVTQMGQEVILRCVPISNHLYFYWYRQILGQKVEFLVSFYNNEISEKSEIFDDQFSVERPDGSNFTLKIRSTKLEDSAMYFCARAGGASSGANVLTFGAGSRLTVL.

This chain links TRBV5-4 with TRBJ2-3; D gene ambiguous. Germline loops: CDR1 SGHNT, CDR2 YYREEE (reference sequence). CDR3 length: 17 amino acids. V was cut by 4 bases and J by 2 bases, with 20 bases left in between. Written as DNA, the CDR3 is TGTGCCAGCAGCCCACTTATAATCGAGAGCAACACAGATACGCAGTATTTT. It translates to CASSPLIIESNTDTQYF.

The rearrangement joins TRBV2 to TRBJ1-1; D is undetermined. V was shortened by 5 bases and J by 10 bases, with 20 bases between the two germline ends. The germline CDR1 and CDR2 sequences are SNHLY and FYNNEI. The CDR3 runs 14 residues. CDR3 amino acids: CASSRAEAIYGAFF. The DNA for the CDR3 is TGTGCCAGCAGTAGAGCCGAGGCTATCTATGGAGCTTTCTTT. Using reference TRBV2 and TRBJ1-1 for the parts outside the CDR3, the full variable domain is EPEVTQTPSHQVTQMGQEVILRCVPISNHLYFYWYRQILGQKVEFLVSFYNNEISEKSEIFDDQFSVERPDGSNFTLKIRSTKLEDSAMYFCASSRAEAIYGAFFGQGTRLTVV.